This TCR beta chain derives from a study of CD8+ T cells in alopecia areata. Study-wide background: Affected scalp percentage determined the severity score of treated patients. General study results and limits: Compared with normal scalp, lesional scalp had higher clonality and more expanded CD8+ clones. Among the 100 top clones, expanded CD8+ clones, like scalp clonality, were significantly decreased by tofacitinib.

A remark on this clone: What it binds is not known.

Treatment described: oral pan-JAK inhibitor, 5-10 mg twice daily. Trimming cost V 1 base and J 0 bases, with 6 bases left between them. CDR3 length equals 14 residues. In germline, CDR1 is SEHNR, CDR2 FQNEAQ (reference sequence). The authors extracted RNA and reverse transcribed it into cDNA as the sequencing template. The method was immunoSEQ multiplex PCR; TCRdb's version includes in-frame clones alone and lacks a portion of them. The sample consists of hundreds of thousands of clones, more than 30% of them appearing once. The receptor was derived from a human donor with alopecia areata. The sequencing used CD4+ T cells sorted from blood, collected at approximately week 30, from a patient treated with tofacitinib. The chain carries TRBV7-9 and TRBJ1-2; a possible D gene is TRBD1 (6 bases). The CDR3 region has the DNA TGTGCCAGCAGCTTAGGGACAGCTAACTATGGCTACACCTTC. This sequence encodes CASSLGTANYGYTF.